The 14 T cell receptor beta chains below all came from one sample that was sequenced in a study of T cell responses to AZD1222 COVID-19 vaccine. Repertoires were generated with immunoSEQ multiplex PCR, while TCRdb's copy carries only in-frame clones and drops some. Of some 190,000 clones detected, around 94% appear once; the ten largest clones hold approximately 1.5%. Sequences were derived from peripheral blood, sampled on day 0 of AZD1222 vaccination. These TCRs come from an adult in good health.

The CDR3 loop reads CASSSGQGWQPQHF. The CDR3 coding sequence is TGTGCCAGCAGCTCCGGACAGGGGTGGCAGCCCCAGCATTTT. The rearrangement joins TRBV7-9 to TRBJ1-5; TRBD1 aligns across 9 bases. The germline gives CDR1 SEHNR, CDR2 FQNEAQ (reference sequence). With 4 bases clipped from V and 7 bases from J, the junction kept 5 bases outside the gene matches. The CDR3 consists of 14 residues.

This clone was counted a single time. The chain combines TRBV9 with TRBJ1-4; TRBD1 is a possible D gene (6 bases). The CDR3 is made up of 14 amino acids. Per germline, CDR1 SGDLS and CDR2 YYNGEE. V lost 4 bases to trimming and J lost 2 bases, with 9 bases between them. CDR3 residues: CASSRGATNEKLFF. Written as DNA, the CDR3 is TGTGCCAGCAGCCGGGGGGCCACTAATGAAAAACTGTTTTTT.

The chain is built from TRBV19 and TRBJ2-7; maybe TRBD2 (5 bases). V was cut by 1 base and J by 1 base, with 17 bases left in between. This CDR3 is 17 amino acids long. Germline V gene data show CDR1 as LNHDA and CDR2 as SQIVND (reference sequence). The CDR3 nucleotides are TGTGCCAGTAGTATAGGGCCGGGCGGGCGAAGGTCCTACGAGCAGTACTTC. Amino acids: CASSIGPGGRRSYEQYF.

V gene TRBV15 combines with J gene TRBJ1-1; D is uncertain. The germline V gene encodes CDR1 LNHNV and CDR2 YYDKDF (reference sequence). Trimming shortened V by 6 bases and J by 4 bases, and 15 bases separated the two germline ends. The CDR3 is 14 residues long. CDR3 nucleotide sequence: TGTGCCACCAGGCGCGAACTCACGGGCACTGAAGCTTTCTTT. It encodes CATRRELTGTEAFF.

The chain carries TRBV28 and TRBJ1-6; the D is unclear. The CDR3 covers 14 residues. Germline V CDR1 and CDR2: MDHEN, SYDVKM. V lost 7 bases and J lost 2, with 9 bases in between. CDR3 in amino acids: CASKRETYNSPLHF. Written as DNA, the CDR3 is TGTGCCAGCAAGAGGGAGACCTATAATTCACCCCTCCACTTT.

This chain links TRBV7-9 with TRBJ1-3; the D gene is possibly TRBD1 (6 bases). The CDR3 is made up of 16 amino acids. Trimming left V 5 bases short and J 0 bases short, with 14 bases between. The V gene's germline CDR1 is SEHNR and CDR2 FQNEAQ (reference sequence). The CDR3 here is CASSPPDRSSGNTIYF. The CDR3, as DNA: TGTGCCAGCAGCCCCCCCGACAGGAGCTCTGGAAACACCATATATTTT.

This clone was detected only once. The V and J genes are TRBV19 and TRBJ1-4; the D gene is possibly TRBD1 (6 bases). V was pared by 4 bases and J by 7 bases, with 19 bases between. The germline CDR1 and CDR2 sequences are LNHDA and SQIVND (reference sequence). The CDR3 spans 16 residues. CDR3 nucleotides: TGTGCCAGTAGTACCTATACAGGGATTGTTGGTGAAAAACTGTTTTTT. Its protein is CASSTYTGIVGEKLFF. Looking up the rest from reference TRBV19 and TRBJ1-4 gives the full variable domain: DGGITQSPKYLFRKEGQNVTLSCEQNLNHDAMYWYRQDPGQGLRLIYYSQIVNDFQKGDIAEGYSVSREKKESFPLTVTSAQKNPTAFYLCASSTYTGIVGEKLFFGSGTQLSVL.

The DNA of the CDR3 is TGCAGCGGACTTGACAGGCCCTTCACAGATACGCAGTATTTT. This translates into CSGLDRPFTDTQYF. The chain uses TRBV29-1 and TRBJ2-3, with D tentatively TRBD1 (6 bases). Germline assignment: CDR1 SQVTM and CDR2 ANQGSEA. There are 14 residues in the CDR3. The germline V and J ends were trimmed by 7 bases and 2 bases, with 16 bases remaining between them.

This sequence joins TRBV27 and TRBJ1-2, with TRBD1 matching 7 bases. Trimming cost V 3 bases and J 8 bases; bases outside gene matches: 6. The CDR3 length is 13 residues. Germline loops: CDR1 MNHEY, CDR2 SMNVEV (reference sequence). CDR3 amino acids: CASSFGQGGGYTF. CDR3 nucleotides: TGTGCCAGCAGTTTTGGGCAGGGGGGCGGCTACACCTTC.

The gene calls are TRBV19 and TRBJ1-6; D might be TRBD1 (5 bases). From germline, CDR1 is LNHDA and CDR2 SQIVND (reference sequence). Between the trimmed V and J ends, which lost 6 bases and 2 bases, there was a span of 20 bases. The CDR3 runs to 18 residues. CDR3 DNA sequence: TGTGCCAGTAGGACTACCGACCGGGACGGACCCTATAATTCACCCCTCCACTTT. Amino acid sequence: CASRTTDRDGPYNSPLHF.

The chain carries TRBV2 and TRBJ1-4; tentative D call: TRBD1 (5 bases). Deletions cut 7 bases from V and 0 bases from J, with 9 bases between. The CDR3 is made up of 14 amino acids. Germline assignment: CDR1 SNHLY and CDR2 FYNNEI. CDR3 loop: CASIGAATNEKLFF. In nucleotides, the CDR3 is TGTGCCAGCATTGGGGCTGCAACTAATGAAAAACTGTTTTTT.

CDR3 region: CASHLSGGAVMNTEAFF. The CDR3 coding sequence is TGTGCCAGTCACTTAAGTGGTGGAGCAGTCATGAACACTGAAGCTTTCTTT. The rearrangement links TRBV28 to TRBJ1-1, with no clear D. V was pared by 9 bases and J by 0 bases, with 23 bases between. CDR1 and CDR2 (germline): MDHEN, SYDVKM. This CDR3 contains 17 residues.

The chain couples TRBV5-1 to TRBJ1-2; D gene ambiguous. The V end lost 4 bases, the J end lost 8 bases, and 18 bases lay between the germline ends. Germline CDR1 reads SGHRS; CDR2 reads YFSETQ. The CDR3 extends over 14 amino acids. The CDR3 loop is CASSPGVETEGYTF. DNA for the CDR3: TGCGCCAGCAGCCCTGGGGTGGAGACGGAGGGCTACACCTTC.

This clone was observed a single time. The chain has TRBV2 and TRBJ2-3; unclear D gene. The CDR3 loop spans 11 amino acids. Trimming left V 2 bases short and J 4 bases short, with 1 base between. CDR1 is SNHLY, CDR2 FYNNEI, per germline. For the CDR3, the DNA is TGTGCCAGCAGTGAATCAGATACGCAGTATTTT. It translates to CASSESDTQYF.